The 13 T cell receptor beta chains presented below share a single source sample, sequenced in a study of CXCR3-negative and CXCR3-positive naive CD8 T cells. All TRB cDNA libraries came from 5' RACE performed with UMI labels. From its re-call of the 5' RACE reads, TCRdb lists each CDR3 protein once, without DNA. This table lists 65,000 to 75,000 distinct CDR3 sequences. Sequencing was performed on naive CXCR3- CD8+ T cells from blood. The subset here: CD45RO-CCR7+CD27+CD95- naive CD8+ T cells lacking CXCR3 (TNR3-). These TCRs come from a human donor in good health. Some clones in this sample may be carry-over from other donors' samples.

V and J are TRBV29-1 and TRBJ1-3; TCRdb's assignment of TRBD1 cannot be checked, as there is no DNA. CDR1 and CDR2 (germline): SQVTM, ANQGSEA. The CDR3 is made up of 15 amino acids. The CDR3 spells CSARSPTASGNTIYF. Variable domain in full (rest from reference TRBV29-1 and TRBJ1-3): SAVISQKPSRDICQRGTSLTIQCQVDSQVTMMFWYRQQPGQSLTLIATANQGSEATYESGFVIDKFPISRPNLTFSTLTVSNMSPEDSSIYLCSARSPTASGNTIYFGEGSWLTVV.

The chain is built from TRBV12-3 or TRBV12-4 and TRBJ1-5; checking the TCRdb D call of TRBD1 is not possible without DNA. The CDR3 extends over 14 amino acids. The CDR3 is CASSQTGVLQPQHF.

V and J are TRBV5-1 and TRBJ2-7; there is no DNA to check the TCRdb D call of TRBD1. Germline lookup yields CDR1 SGHRS and CDR2 YFSETQ. The CDR3 has 15 residues. This CDR3 is CASSLGQGSSYEQYF.

The chain joins TRBV28 to TRBJ2-3; lacking DNA, the TRBD2 call made by TCRdb goes unchecked. Germline assignment: CDR1 MDHEN and CDR2 SYDVKM. This CDR3 comprises 16 residues. The chain's CDR3 is CASSSDREGRTDTQYF.

CDR3 protein: CASGLVVLGHPDTQYF. The rearrangement joins TRBV12-5 to TRBJ2-3; TCRdb picks TRBD2, but there is no DNA to check that call. Germline V lookup: CDR1 LGHNT, CDR2 FRNRAP. The CDR3 loop spans 16 amino acids. The complete variable domain, with remaining parts taken from reference TRBV12-5 and TRBJ2-3, reads DARVTQTPRHKVTEMGQEVTMRCQPILGHNTVFWYRQTMMQGLELLAYFRNRAPLDDSGMPKDRFSAEMPDATLATLKIQPSEPRDSAVYFCASGLVVLGHPDTQYFGPGTRLTVL.

This chain joins TRBV7-9 and TRBJ2-7; TCRdb picks TRBD1, but there is no DNA to check that call. The CDR3 has 16 residues. Germline V gene sequence: CDR1 SEHNR, CDR2 FQNEAQ (reference sequence). The CDR3 protein is CASSLALGQGAYEQYF.

The genes are TRBV4-3 and TRBJ2-1; no DNA is available, so the TRBD1 call from TCRdb remains unchecked. The germline gives CDR1 LGHNA, CDR2 YSLEER. CDR3 size: 16 residues. CDR3 sequence: CASSQDPGTGDNEQFF.

The rearrangement links TRBV7-6 to TRBJ1-1. The CDR3 spans 14 residues. Germline V gene sequence: CDR1 SGHVS, CDR2 FNYEAQ. CDR3 sequence reads: CASSAHRDSNEAFF.

This chain links TRBV19 with TRBJ2-7; TCRdb picks TRBD2, but there is no DNA to check that call. CDR1 and CDR2 from the germline V gene are LNHDA and SQIVND (reference sequence). The CDR3 has 13 residues. The CDR3 loop is CASNTGLTYEQYF.

This CDR3 is CASRPMGQGRTGELFF. The J gene is TRBJ2-2, the V gene TRBV28; the TCRdb call, TRBD1, lacks DNA for checking. CDR3 length equals 16 residues. Germline V lookup: CDR1 MDHEN, CDR2 SYDVKM.

The rearrangement joins TRBV6-6 to TRBJ1-2; TCRdb reports TRBD1, a call that lacks DNA to check it against. From germline, CDR1 is MNHNY and CDR2 SVGAGI (reference sequence). This CDR3 contains 15 residues. The CDR3 reads CASTATGSANYGYTF.

The rearrangement joins TRBV6-6 to TRBJ2-3; with no DNA, the TCRdb D assignment of TRBD1 cannot be verified. The CDR3 loop spans 16 amino acids. CDR1 is MNHNY, CDR2 SVGAGI, per germline (reference sequence). This CDR3 is CASSPGTGGSPDTQYF.

The chain recombines TRBV29-1 with TRBJ2-1; the D call from TCRdb, TRBD1, cannot be confirmed without DNA. CDR3 length: 13 residues. The V gene's germline CDR1 is SQVTM and CDR2 ANQGSEA. CDR3 sequence reads: CSAGQEPGNEQFF.